The 26 T cell receptor beta chains below come from one sample, sequenced in a study of T cell changes during pregnancy in multiple sclerosis. Profiled with immunoSEQ multiplex PCR; TCRdb holds only in-frame clones, not every one. The table includes some 81,000 clones, about 91% detected once. Sequenced material: peripheral blood, taken before pregnancy. Receptors were obtained from a female donor with multiple sclerosis, enrolled in a pregnancy study.

In its sample, this clone was seen a few times. The V gene is TRBV11-3, the J gene TRBJ1-6; no clear D gene. Germline loops: CDR1 SGHNT, CDR2 YENEEA. The CDR3 contains 13 residues. V was trimmed by 5 bases and J by 10 bases, leaving 12 bases between them. CDR3 nucleotides: TGTGCCAGCAGCCTTGGGCAGAACTCACCCCTCCACTTT. This gives the protein CASSLGQNSPLHF.

The chain carries TRBV19 and TRBJ1-2; 7 nucleotides line up with TRBD1. J lost 1 base, V lost 5 bases, and 7 bases had no gene match. CDR3 size: 15 residues. CDR1 is LNHDA, CDR2 SQIVND, per germline (reference sequence). The CDR3 DNA reads TGTGCCAGTAGTTCTTCGGACAGGATTAACTATGGCTACACCTTC. Translating it yields CASSSSDRINYGYTF.

The rearrangement links TRBV4-3 to TRBJ2-7, with D unclear. Deletions cut 2 bases from V and 2 bases from J, with 13 bases between. This CDR3 spans 15 amino acids. Germline V gene lookup returns CDR1 LGHNA and CDR2 YSLEER. CDR3 nucleotide sequence: TGCGCCAGCAGCCAAAGTACAACTACACCCTACGAGCAGTACTTC. It is translated as CASSQSTTTPYEQYF.

This clone has more than one count but fewer than ten. This chain links TRBV5-1 with TRBJ2-1; 8 positions match TRBD2. The J segment lost 9 bases and the V segment lost 1 base, leaving 12 bases of the junction unmatched. The CDR3 is 16 amino acids. Germline V gene data show CDR1 as SGHRS and CDR2 as YFSETQ. The DNA of the CDR3 is TGCGCCAGCAGCTTGTGGTCTCGGGGGGGACGGGGTGAGCAGTTCTTC. Its translation is CASSLWSRGGRGEQFF.

The CDR3 DNA sequence: TGTGCCAGCAGTTTCTCCGTGTATAGGGGGTACACTGAAGCTTTCTTT. Its protein is CASSFSVYRGYTEAFF. The rearrangement links TRBV27 to TRBJ1-1; D may be TRBD1 (6 bases). From germline, CDR1 is MNHEY and CDR2 SMNVEV (reference sequence). Trimming left V 3 bases short and J 3 bases short, with 17 bases between. The CDR3 contains 16 residues.

The chain's CDR3 is CASSRATANQPQHF. The CDR3 region has the DNA TGTGCCAGCAGCCGAGCGACAGCCAATCAGCCCCAGCATTTT. The rearrangement links TRBV7-2 to TRBJ1-5, with a weak D call TRBD1 (5 bases). The CDR3 has 14 residues. Germline CDR1 and CDR2: SGHTA and FQGNSA. V lost 5 bases and J lost 3, with 11 bases in between.

V gene TRBV25-1 combines with J gene TRBJ1-5; TRBD1 matches at 7 bases. There are 15 residues in the CDR3. The V segment lost 5 bases and the J segment 3 bases; nucleotides outside the gene matches: 7. The germline V gene has CDR1 MGHDK and CDR2 SYGVNS. The DNA of the CDR3 is TGTGCCAGCAGTAAATCGACAGGGCACAATCAGCCCCAGCATTTT. Translation: CASSKSTGHNQPQHF. The full variable domain, in which reference TRBV25-1 and TRBJ1-5 provide the parts outside the CDR3, is EADIYQTPRYLVIGTGKKITLECSQTMGHDKMYWYQQDPGMELHLIHYSYGVNSTEKGDLSSESTVSRIRTEHFPLTLESARPSHTSQYLCASSKSTGHNQPQHFGDGTRLSIL.

The chain combines TRBV9 with TRBJ1-3; D gene ambiguous. CDR3 size: 15 residues. Germline V CDR1 and CDR2: SGDLS, YYNGEE. V was shortened by 0 bases and J by 0 bases, with 7 bases between the two germline ends. The CDR3 loop is CASSVGVLSGNTIYF. DNA of the CDR3: TGTGCCAGCAGCGTAGGCGTCCTCTCTGGAAACACCATATATTTT.

This rearrangement joins TRBV7-9 to TRBJ1-3; TRBD1 might be the D (5 bases). Trimming took 6 bases from V and 0 from J, leaving 6 bases between them. This CDR3 is 13 amino acids long. Germline V lookup: CDR1 SEHNR, CDR2 FQNEAQ (reference sequence). The CDR3: CASSQGSGNTIYF. DNA of the CDR3: TGTGCCAGCAGTCAGGGCTCTGGAAACACCATATATTTT.

V and J are TRBV6-6 and TRBJ1-2; 10 bases fit TRBD1. J gave up 3 bases and V 2 bases, and 3 bases lay outside the gene matches. This CDR3 region has 15 residues. Germline V gene sequence: CDR1 MNHNY, CDR2 SVGAGI (reference sequence). CDR3 coding DNA: TGTGCCAGCAGTTACCCCGGGACAGGGGACTATGGCTACACCTTC. Protein product: CASSYPGTGDYGYTF.

V usage is TRBV29-1 and J usage is TRBJ2-7, with 7 bases that match TRBD1. Trimming at V came to 7 bases and at J to 3 bases, leaving 3 bases not matched to a gene. CDR1 is SQVTM and CDR2 is ANQGSEA in the germline V gene. The CDR3 loop spans 11 amino acids. This chain's CDR3 is CSARDSYEQYF. In DNA form, the CDR3 reads TGCAGCGCCCGGGACAGCTACGAGCAGTACTTC.

The chain links TRBV28 to TRBJ1-2; weak D call: TRBD1 (6 bases). Germline CDR1 is MDHEN and CDR2 is SYDVKM. The CDR3 extends over 12 amino acids. Trimming removed 7 bases from V and 5 bases from J, with 11 bases in between. The CDR3 reads CASTERGYGYTF. CDR3 DNA sequence: TGTGCCAGCACCGAAAGGGGGTATGGCTACACCTTC.

V is TRBV6-5 and J is TRBJ1-1; D is possibly TRBD1 (5 bases). The length of the CDR3 is 15 residues. Trimming left V 3 bases short and J 5 bases short, with 16 bases between. Per germline, CDR1 MNHEY and CDR2 SVGAGI. CDR3 DNA sequence: TGTGCCAGCAGTTATTTCGGGGGACCTAGGACTGAAGCTTTCTTT. It translates to CASSYFGGPRTEAFF.

The chain combines TRBV4-3 with TRBJ2-7, with D unresolved. V was cut by 0 bases and J by 0 bases, with 12 bases left in between. Germline lookup yields CDR1 LGHNA and CDR2 YSLEER. The CDR3 covers 16 residues. The chain's CDR3 is CASSQDRDKGSYEQYF. CDR3 nucleotides: TGCGCCAGCAGCCAAGATAGAGACAAAGGCTCCTACGAGCAGTACTTC.

This clone is a singleton in its sample. The CDR3 region is CSVDRLQETQYF. The CDR3 DNA sequence: TGCAGCGTTGACAGGCTCCAAGAGACCCAGTACTTC. The V and J genes are TRBV29-1 and TRBJ2-5; D is unresolved. V was shortened by 3 bases and J by 1 base, with 6 bases between the two germline ends. From germline, CDR1 is SQVTM and CDR2 ANQGSEA. The CDR3 is 12 amino acids.

This chain connects TRBV18 to TRBJ2-1, with 7 bases identical to TRBD1. The V gene's germline CDR1 is KGHSH and CDR2 LQKENI. The CDR3 is 15 amino acids. V lost 3 bases, J lost 8 bases, and 10 bases stayed unmatched. CDR3 sequence: CASSPGQRAVYEQFF. The CDR3 DNA sequence: TGTGCCAGCTCACCGGGACAGAGGGCGGTTTATGAGCAGTTCTTC.

The CDR3 spells CASSYGQGTYPLGGYTF. CDR3 bases: TGTGCCAGCAGTTACGGACAGGGGACTTACCCACTCGGCGGCTACACCTTC. The genes are TRBV5-6 and TRBJ1-2, with 9 nucleotides matching TRBD1. Germline lookup yields CDR1 SGHDT and CDR2 YYEEEE. This CDR3 has 17 residues. V was clipped by 5 bases and J by 8 bases; unmatched bases: 19.

About this clone itself: Additional DNA sequences in this sample encode the identical CDR3. The chain recombines TRBV5-1 with TRBJ2-3; possible D gene TRBD2, 5 bases. The CDR3 loop spans 13 amino acids. V lost 4 bases and J 4 bases, leaving 10 bases between the germline ends. CDR1 is SGHRS, CDR2 YFSETQ, per germline. The CDR3 nucleotides read TGCGCCAGCAGCCCAGGCGGGCCAGATACGCAGTATTTT. Translating gives CASSPGGPDTQYF.

The chain links TRBV5-8 to TRBJ1-6, with 7 bases identical to TRBD1. The length of the CDR3 is 15 residues. Trimming removed 4 bases from V and 7 bases from J; junction bases left unmatched: 8. Germline assignment: CDR1 SGHTS and CDR2 YDEGEE. The CDR3 protein is CASSTYWTGNSPLHF. The DNA for the CDR3 is TGTGCCAGCAGCACCTATTGGACAGGAAATTCACCCCTCCACTTT.

V gene TRBV30 combines with J gene TRBJ1-5; the match to TRBD1 covers 7 bases. Trimming at V came to 2 bases and at J to 7 bases, leaving 8 bases not matched to a gene. The CDR3 extends over 14 amino acids. Germline lookup yields CDR1 GTSNPN and CDR2 SVGIG (reference sequence). The CDR3 sequence is CAWSPGQWGQPQHF. CDR3 in DNA: TGTGCCTGGAGTCCGGGACAGTGGGGCCAGCCCCAGCATTTT.

This clone was recorded only once. V is TRBV2 and J is TRBJ1-1; D call uncertain. The CDR3 contains 16 residues. The V gene lost 3 bases and the J gene lost 1 base, with 15 bases spanning the gap. Germline V gene sequence: CDR1 SNHLY, CDR2 FYNNEI. CDR3 DNA: TGTGCCAGCAGTGACAATCAGGCAGACGGGAACACTGAAGCTTTCTTT. Translated: CASSDNQADGNTEAFF. Combining the CDR3 with reference TRBV2 and TRBJ1-1 gives the whole variable domain EPEVTQTPSHQVTQMGQEVILRCVPISNHLYFYWYRQILGQKVEFLVSFYNNEISEKSEIFDDQFSVERPDGSNFTLKIRSTKLEDSAMYFCASSDNQADGNTEAFFGQGTRLTVV.

The chain employs TRBV7-9 and TRBJ2-3; maybe TRBD1 (5 bases). This CDR3 has 14 amino acids. Trimming shortened V by 6 bases and J by 1 base, and 11 bases separated the two germline ends. Per the germline V gene, CDR1 is SEHNR and CDR2 is FQNEAQ (reference sequence). CDR3 region: CASRRQLRTDTQYF. CDR3 in DNA: TGTGCCAGCAGGCGACAGCTACGCACAGATACGCAGTATTTT. The variable domain in full, completed from reference TRBV7-9 and TRBJ2-3, reads DTGVSQNPRHKITKRGQNVTFRCDPISEHNRLYWYRQTLGQGPEFLTYFQNEAQLEKSRLLSDRFSAERPKGSFSTLEIQRTEQGDSAMYLCASRRQLRTDTQYFGPGTRLTVL.

The J gene is TRBJ1-2, the V gene TRBV6-6; 7 bases are shared with TRBD1. Germline V lookup: CDR1 MNHNY, CDR2 SVGAGI (reference sequence). The junction had 3 bases not matched to a gene; V was cut back by 2 bases and J by 3 bases. The length of the CDR3 is 14 residues. The CDR3 here is CASSYAGGDYGYTF. CDR3 DNA sequence: TGTGCCAGCAGTTACGCAGGGGGAGACTATGGCTACACCTTC.

The J gene is TRBJ2-3, the V gene TRBV5-1; D is perhaps TRBD2 (5 bases). V was shortened by 5 bases and J by 2 bases, with 12 bases between the two germline ends. CDR3 size: 14 residues. Per germline, CDR1 SGHRS and CDR2 YFSETQ. CDR3 sequence: CASRLSGFTDTQYF. CDR3 coding DNA: TGCGCCAGCAGACTGAGCGGCTTCACAGATACGCAGTATTTT.

The V gene is TRBV10-3, the J gene TRBJ2-3; 11 bases agree with TRBD2. The ends lost 10 bases at V and 4 bases at J; junction bases unmatched: 10. This CDR3 contains 15 residues. Germline V gives CDR1 ENHRY, CDR2 SYGVKD. As DNA, the CDR3 is TGTGCCACCGCGGCCTCTAGCGGGGGGCCAGATACGCAGTATTTT. It is translated as CATAASSGGPDTQYF.

V usage is TRBV5-8 and J usage is TRBJ2-1; TRBD2 is a possible D gene (6 bases). The germline gives CDR1 SGHTS, CDR2 YDEGEE. V shed 0 bases and J shed 6 bases, with 10 bases lying between them. The CDR3 is made up of 14 amino acids. The CDR3, as DNA: TGTGCCAGCAGCTTGGCCGCTAGCGTCAATGAGCAGTTCTTC. Amino acid sequence: CASSLAASVNEQFF.